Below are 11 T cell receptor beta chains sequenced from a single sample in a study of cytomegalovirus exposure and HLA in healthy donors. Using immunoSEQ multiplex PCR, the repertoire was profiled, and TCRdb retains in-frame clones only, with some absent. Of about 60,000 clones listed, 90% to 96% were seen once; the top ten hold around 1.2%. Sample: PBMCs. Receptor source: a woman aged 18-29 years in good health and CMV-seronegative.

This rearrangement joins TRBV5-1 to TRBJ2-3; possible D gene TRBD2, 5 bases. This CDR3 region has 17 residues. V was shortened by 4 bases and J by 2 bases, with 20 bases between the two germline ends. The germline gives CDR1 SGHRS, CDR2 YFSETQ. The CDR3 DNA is TGCGCCAGCAGCGCCTATAAACAGCGGCGAAACACAGATACGCAGTATTTT. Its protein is CASSAYKQRRNTDTQYF. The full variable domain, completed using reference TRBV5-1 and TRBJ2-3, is KAGVTQTPRYLIKTRGQQVTLSCSPISGHRSVSWYQQTPGQGLQFLFEYFSETQRNKGNFPGRFSGRQFSNSRSEMNVSTLELGDSALYLCASSAYKQRRNTDTQYFGPGTRLTVL.

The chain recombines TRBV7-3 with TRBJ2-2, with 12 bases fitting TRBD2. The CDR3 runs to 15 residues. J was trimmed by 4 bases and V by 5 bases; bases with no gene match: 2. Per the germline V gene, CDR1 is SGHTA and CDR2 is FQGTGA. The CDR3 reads CASSAGLAGTGELFF. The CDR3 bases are TGTGCCAGCAGCGCGGGACTAGCGGGCACCGGGGAGCTGTTTTTT.

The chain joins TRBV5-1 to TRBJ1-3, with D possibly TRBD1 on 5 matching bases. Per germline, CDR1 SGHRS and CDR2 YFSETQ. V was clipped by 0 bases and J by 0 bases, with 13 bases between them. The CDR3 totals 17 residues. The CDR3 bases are TGCGCCAGCAGCTTGGTCGGGCGGGGCGTCTCTGGAAACACCATATATTTT. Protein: CASSLVGRGVSGNTIYF.

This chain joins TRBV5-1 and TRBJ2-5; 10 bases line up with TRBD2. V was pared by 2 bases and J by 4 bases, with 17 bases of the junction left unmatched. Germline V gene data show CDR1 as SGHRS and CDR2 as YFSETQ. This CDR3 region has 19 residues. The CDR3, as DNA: TGCGCCAGCAGCTTTTGGGCTAGCGGGGGCCCCGTGTGGGGAGAGACCCAGTACTTC. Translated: CASSFWASGGPVWGETQYF.

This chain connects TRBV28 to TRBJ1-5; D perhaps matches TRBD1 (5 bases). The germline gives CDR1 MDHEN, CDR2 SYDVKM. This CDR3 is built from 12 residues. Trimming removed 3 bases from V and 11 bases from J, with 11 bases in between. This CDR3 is CASSFGTPAQHF. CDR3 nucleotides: TGTGCCAGCAGTTTCGGGACTCCGGCCCAGCATTTT.

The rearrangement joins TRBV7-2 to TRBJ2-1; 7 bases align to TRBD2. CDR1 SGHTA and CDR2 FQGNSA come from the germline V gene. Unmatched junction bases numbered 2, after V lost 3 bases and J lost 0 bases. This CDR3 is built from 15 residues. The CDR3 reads CASSFAGASYNEQFF. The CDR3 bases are TGTGCCAGCAGCTTCGCGGGAGCCTCCTACAATGAGCAGTTCTTC.

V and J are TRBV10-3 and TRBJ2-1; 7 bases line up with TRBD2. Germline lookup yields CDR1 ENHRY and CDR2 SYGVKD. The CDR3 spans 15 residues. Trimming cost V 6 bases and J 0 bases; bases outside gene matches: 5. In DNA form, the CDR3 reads TGTGCCATCAGAACAGCGGGGAACTCCTACAATGAGCAGTTCTTC. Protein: CAIRTAGNSYNEQFF.

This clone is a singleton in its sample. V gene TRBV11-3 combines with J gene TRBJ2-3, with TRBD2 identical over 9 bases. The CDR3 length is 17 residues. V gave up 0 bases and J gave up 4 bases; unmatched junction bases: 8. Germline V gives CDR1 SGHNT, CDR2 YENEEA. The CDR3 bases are TGTGCCAGCAGCTTAGAAGGGGGCGGGAGGGCGGCAGATACGCAGTATTTT. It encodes CASSLEGGGRAADTQYF. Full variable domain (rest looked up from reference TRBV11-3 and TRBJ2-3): EAGVVQSPRYKIIEKKQPVAFWCNPISGHNTLYWYLQNLGQGPELLIRYENEEAVDDSQLPKDRFSAERLKGVDSTLKIQPAELGDSAVYLCASSLEGGGRAADTQYFGPGTRLTVL.

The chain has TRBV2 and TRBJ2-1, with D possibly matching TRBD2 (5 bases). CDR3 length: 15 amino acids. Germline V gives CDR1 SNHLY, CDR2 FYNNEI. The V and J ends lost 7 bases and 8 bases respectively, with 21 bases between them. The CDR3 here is CASNRGLPHGDEQFF. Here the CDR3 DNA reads TGTGCCAGCAATCGCGGGCTACCTCACGGGGATGAGCAGTTCTTC.

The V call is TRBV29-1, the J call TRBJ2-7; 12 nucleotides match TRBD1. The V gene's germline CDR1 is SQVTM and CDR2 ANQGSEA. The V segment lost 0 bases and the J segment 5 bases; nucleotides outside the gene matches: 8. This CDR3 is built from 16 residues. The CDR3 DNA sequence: TGCAGCGTTGAAGATCTGGGACAGGGGGCAGGTGACGAGCAGTACTTC. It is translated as CSVEDLGQGAGDEQYF.

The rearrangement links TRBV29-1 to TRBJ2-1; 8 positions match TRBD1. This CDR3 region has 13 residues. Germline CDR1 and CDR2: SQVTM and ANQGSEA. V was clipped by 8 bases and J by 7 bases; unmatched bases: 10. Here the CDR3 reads CSCVRGLGNEQFF. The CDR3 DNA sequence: TGCAGCTGCGTCAGGGGGCTTGGGAATGAGCAGTTCTTC.